This passage covers 30 T cell receptor beta chains from one sample sequenced in a study of technical replicates of blood from a few donors. This table comes from immunoSEQ multiplex PCR, and its TCRdb copy is limited to in-frame clones, with some not included. The sample holds 65,000 to 80,000 clones, 90% to 95% seen once. The sample taken for sequencing was T cells isolated from PBMCs. The receptor set was obtained from a human donor in good health.

Concerning this clone: The sample carries other DNA sequences with the same CDR3. The rearrangement links TRBV6-5 to TRBJ2-3, with unresolved D. Germline assignment: CDR1 MNHEY and CDR2 SVGAGI. CDR3 length: 12 amino acids. V was shortened by 0 bases and J by 5 bases, with 3 bases between the two germline ends. CDR3 in DNA: TGTGCCAGCAGTTACTCCCGAGATACGCAGTATTTT. As protein: CASSYSRDTQYF.

The V and J genes are TRBV11-2 and TRBJ2-3; possibly TRBD2 for D (6 bases). Germline CDR1 and CDR2: SGHAT and FQNNGV. V lost 1 base, J lost 3 bases, and 17 bases lay in between. The CDR3 length is 17 residues. The CDR3 region has the DNA TGTGCCAGCAGCTTAGGTGCAGCGACTAGTGAGACAGATACGCAGTATTTT. The encoded protein is CASSLGAATSETDTQYF.

This clone has more than one count but fewer than ten. J is TRBJ1-5 and V is TRBV27, with TRBD1 identical over 7 bases. CDR1 is MNHEY, CDR2 SMNVEV, per germline (reference sequence). This CDR3 is built from 16 residues. J gave up 0 bases and V 5 bases, and 7 bases lay outside the gene matches. DNA of the CDR3: TGTGCCAGCAGTGCGGGACAGTTAAATAGCAATCAGCCCCAGCATTTT. This gives the protein CASSAGQLNSNQPQHF.

The chain links TRBV25-1 to TRBJ1-4; 9 nucleotides match TRBD1. J lost 6 bases, V lost 4 bases, and 6 bases had no gene match. The germline V gene has CDR1 MGHDK and CDR2 SYGVNS. The CDR3 loop spans 15 amino acids. CDR3 protein: CASSAWTGDDEKLFF. DNA for the CDR3: TGTGCCAGCAGTGCCTGGACAGGGGATGATGAAAAACTGTTTTTT.

V is TRBV9 and J is TRBJ2-2; tentatively, D is TRBD2 (6 bases). This CDR3 has 15 residues. CDR1 is SGDLS, CDR2 YYNGEE, per germline. The germline V and J ends were trimmed by 2 bases and 4 bases, with 12 bases remaining between them. The CDR3 here is CASSVLWGGTGELFF. CDR3 nucleotides: TGTGCCAGCAGCGTCCTTTGGGGAGGCACCGGGGAGCTGTTTTTT.

This chain links TRBV6-5 with TRBJ1-2; 7 positions agree with TRBD1. The V gene end was trimmed by 0 bases and the J gene end by 3 bases; junction bases not matched to a gene: 7. The CDR3 has 16 residues. The germline V gene has CDR1 MNHEY and CDR2 SVGAGI. The CDR3 loop is CASSYSRTGNDYGYTF. The DNA of the CDR3 is TGTGCCAGCAGTTACTCCAGGACAGGCAATGACTATGGCTACACCTTC.

The genes are TRBV15 and TRBJ1-2; possibly TRBD1 for D (6 bases). The V end lost 5 bases, the J end lost 4 bases, and 23 bases lay between the germline ends. This CDR3 has 17 amino acids. From germline, CDR1 is LNHNV and CDR2 YYDKDF (reference sequence). The CDR3 protein is CATSAPWGGAPAYGYTF. The CDR3 DNA reads as TGTGCCACCAGCGCACCCTGGGGGGGGGCCCCTGCCTATGGCTACACCTTC.

V and J are TRBV9 and TRBJ2-2; TRBD1 might be the D (6 bases). The CDR3 consists of 15 residues. V was trimmed by 0 bases and J by 7 bases, leaving 13 bases between them. Germline values: CDR1 SGDLS, CDR2 YYNGEE. This chain's CDR3 is CASSVATGSDGELFF. CDR3 nucleotides: TGTGCCAGCAGCGTAGCTACAGGGTCTGACGGGGAGCTGTTTTTT.

V usage is TRBV9 and J usage is TRBJ1-1; 12 bases agree with TRBD1. The V gene's germline CDR1 is SGDLS and CDR2 YYNGEE. This CDR3 comprises 16 residues. J gave up 5 bases and V 4 bases, and 9 bases lay outside the gene matches. CDR3 sequence reads: CASSLSGTGGRTEAFF. The CDR3 DNA follows: TGTGCCAGCAGCCTCTCCGGGACAGGGGGCCGAACTGAAGCTTTCTTT.

V gene TRBV5-1 combines with J gene TRBJ2-7; D call uncertain. Germline assignment: CDR1 SGHRS and CDR2 YFSETQ. Trimming cost V 3 bases and J 1 base, with 5 bases left between them. This CDR3 is 12 amino acids long. CDR3 in DNA: TGCGCCAGCAGCTCCTATTCCTACGAGCAGTACTTC. It translates to CASSSYSYEQYF.

The chain recombines TRBV5-1 with TRBJ2-7; D gene ambiguous. Germline assignment: CDR1 SGHRS and CDR2 YFSETQ. CDR3 length: 11 residues. Trimming shortened V by 0 bases and J by 5 bases, and 3 bases separated the two germline ends. The CDR3 loop reads CASSLADEQYF. The CDR3 bases are TGCGCCAGCAGCTTGGCAGACGAGCAGTACTTC.

The V gene is TRBV19, the J gene TRBJ2-3, with TRBD2 identical over 11 bases. The V gene's germline CDR1 is LNHDA and CDR2 SQIVND (reference sequence). This CDR3 is 15 amino acids long. V was pared by 6 bases and J by 2 bases, with 4 bases of the junction left unmatched. The CDR3 loop reads CASRETSGITDTQYF. The CDR3 DNA reads TGTGCCAGTAGGGAGACTAGCGGGATCACAGATACGCAGTATTTT.

The chain is built from TRBV4-3 and TRBJ2-1; tentatively, D is TRBD1 (6 bases). The CDR3 has 14 amino acids. The V and J ends lost 3 bases and 7 bases respectively, with 13 bases between them. Per germline, CDR1 LGHNA and CDR2 YSLEER. The CDR3 nucleotides are TGCGCCAGCAGCCACCTATTACAGGGTAATGAGCAGTTCTTC. Its protein product is CASSHLLQGNEQFF.

This chain joins TRBV28 and TRBJ2-7; the D is unclear. With 9 bases removed from V and 2 bases from J, the gap between germline ends came to 14 bases. The CDR3 totals 13 residues. Germline CDR1 MDHEN, CDR2 SYDVKM. The CDR3 bases are TGTGCCAGTAAAGACTCTGCCCCCTACGAGCAGTACTTC. Protein product: CASKDSAPYEQYF.

The chain combines TRBV29-1 with TRBJ2-1; 8 bases fit TRBD1. Per the germline V gene, CDR1 is SQVTM and CDR2 is ANQGSEA. Trimming removed 8 bases from V and 8 bases from J; junction bases left unmatched: 8. The CDR3 contains 12 residues. CDR3 loop: CSHRTGSDEQFF. DNA for the CDR3: TGCAGCCACCGGACAGGGTCGGATGAGCAGTTCTTC.

The chain links TRBV25-1 to TRBJ1-1; no definite D call. The germline gives CDR1 MGHDK, CDR2 SYGVNS. Between the trimmed V and J ends, which lost 6 bases and 3 bases, there was a span of 5 bases. The CDR3 covers 11 residues. In DNA, the CDR3 is TGTGCCAGCAGAACAGACACTGAAGCTTTCTTT. Translated: CASRTDTEAFF.

The rearrangement uses TRBV18 and TRBJ2-6; D call uncertain. The V and J ends lost 0 bases and 2 bases respectively, with 14 bases between them. The CDR3 contains 18 residues. CDR1 and CDR2 from the germline V gene are KGHSH and LQKENI. The CDR3 DNA sequence: TGTGCCAGCTCACCACCGAGGATAGCCGTCGCTGGGGCCAACGTCCTGACTTTC. Amino acid sequence: CASSPPRIAVAGANVLTF. Full variable domain (missing parts from reference TRBV18 and TRBJ2-6): NAGVMQNPRHLVRRRGQEARLRCSPMKGHSHVYWYRQLPEEGLKFMVYLQKENIIDESGMPKERFSAEFPKEGPSILRIQQVVRGDSAAYFCASSPPRIAVAGANVLTFGAGSRLTVL.

The V gene is TRBV9, the J gene TRBJ2-1; D is perhaps TRBD2 (6 bases). In germline, CDR1 is SGDLS, CDR2 YYNGEE. V shed 0 bases and J shed 5 bases, with 18 bases lying between them. This CDR3 is built from 17 residues. CDR3 DNA sequence: TGTGCCAGCAGCGTAGAAAATTCGGGGAGGCGGGACAATGAGCAGTTCTTC. It translates to CASSVENSGRRDNEQFF.

This rearrangement joins TRBV9 to TRBJ1-5; D possibly corresponds to TRBD1 (5 bases). Germline-derived CDR1 and CDR2 are SGDLS and YYNGEE. This CDR3 comprises 14 residues. Trimming removed 2 bases at V and 1 base at J, with 7 bases between. As DNA, the CDR3 is TGTGCCAGCAGCGTGTCAGGGAGCAATCAGCCCCAGCATTTT. Translating gives CASSVSGSNQPQHF.

The rearrangement joins TRBV9 to TRBJ2-1; weak D call: TRBD1 (5 bases). V gave up 3 bases and J gave up 5 bases, with 15 bases separating them. This CDR3 has 15 residues. CDR1 SGDLS and CDR2 YYNGEE come from the germline V gene. CDR3 nucleotides: TGTGCCAGCAGCGCCTGGGGCTCGAAGGACAATGAGCAGTTCTTC. Protein product: CASSAWGSKDNEQFF.

This chain joins TRBV5-4 and TRBJ1-2, with D perhaps matching TRBD1 (5 bases). V lost 5 bases and J 3 bases, leaving 8 bases between the germline ends. There are 12 residues in the CDR3. Germline values: CDR1 SGHNT, CDR2 YYREEE (reference sequence). CDR3 coding DNA: TGTGCCAGCAGACAAGGGGACTATGGCTACACCTTC. Its translation: CASRQGDYGYTF.

The genes are TRBV6-6 and TRBJ1-1; tentatively, D is TRBD1 (6 bases). Trimming left V 6 bases short and J 7 bases short, with 9 bases between. The germline gives CDR1 MNHNY, CDR2 SVGAGI (reference sequence). CDR3 length equals 11 residues. The CDR3 nucleotides read TGTGCCAGCAGCCGGACAGATGAAGCTTTCTTT. Translation gives CASSRTDEAFF.

The gene calls are TRBV7-9 and TRBJ2-7; tentatively, D is TRBD2 (5 bases). The V end was cut by 5 bases, the J end by 7 bases, with 9 bases between. Germline-derived CDR1 and CDR2 are SEHNR and FQNEAQ (reference sequence). This CDR3 contains 11 residues. The CDR3 sequence is CASSRGWEQYF. CDR3 coding DNA: TGTGCCAGCAGCCGAGGGTGGGAGCAGTACTTC.

This chain links TRBV6-5 with TRBJ2-2, with 8 nucleotides matching TRBD2. This CDR3 has 14 amino acids. V was pared by 2 bases and J by 5 bases, with 1 base of the junction left unmatched. Germline V CDR1 and CDR2: MNHEY, SVGAGI. CDR3 protein: CASSYGGGTGELFF. The CDR3 DNA is TGTGCCAGCAGTTACGGCGGGGGGACCGGGGAGCTGTTTTTT.

This clone is a singleton in its sample. V gene TRBV5-8 combines with J gene TRBJ2-3, with 9 bases matching TRBD2. J lost 8 bases, V lost 6 bases, and 4 bases had no gene match. This CDR3 is 12 amino acids long. Germline CDR1 is SGHTS and CDR2 is YDEGEE. In nucleotides, the CDR3 is TGTGCCAGCACGCTAGCGGGACCTACGCAGTATTTT. It encodes CASTLAGPTQYF.

The rearrangement links TRBV6-4 to TRBJ1-2; TRBD1 matches at 9 bases. Germline-derived CDR1 and CDR2 are MRHNA and SNTAGT. V dropped 11 bases and J dropped 3; count of bases not matched to a gene: 7. The CDR3 runs 13 residues. In DNA form, the CDR3 reads TGTGCCGGGAAGTACAGGGGGCACTATGGCTACACCTTC. As protein: CAGKYRGHYGYTF.

This clone has just one count. The rearrangement links TRBV2 to TRBJ2-7; no firm D call. The germline V and J ends were trimmed by 8 bases and 4 bases, with 6 bases remaining between them. Germline-derived CDR1 and CDR2 are SNHLY and FYNNEI. This CDR3 is 10 amino acids long. The CDR3, as DNA: TGTGCCAGCTCTCCGTACGAGCAGTACTTC. This codes for CASSPYEQYF.

This clone was seen once. The V gene is TRBV27, the J gene TRBJ2-1; 11 nucleotides line up with TRBD2. The CDR3 is 16 residues long. Losses at the gene ends were 3 bases for V and 6 bases for J; bases not matched to a gene: 7. Germline values: CDR1 MNHEY, CDR2 SMNVEV (reference sequence). CDR3 nucleotides: TGTGCCAGCAGTTTTTATTTAACTAGCGGGAGCAATGAGCAGTTCTTC. Translating gives CASSFYLTSGSNEQFF.

The rearrangement joins TRBV28 to TRBJ2-7; TRBD2 matches at 7 bases. This CDR3 has 20 amino acids. J was trimmed by 1 base and V by 5 bases; bases with no gene match: 23. The germline V gene encodes CDR1 MDHEN and CDR2 SYDVKM. This CDR3 reads CASSGGLGGNPKSRSYEQYF. The CDR3 nucleotides read TGTGCCAGCAGTGGGGGTTTGGGGGGGAACCCCAAATCGAGATCCTACGAGCAGTACTTC.

This clone was counted between two and nine times. The chain's CDR3 is CASSLIGGETQYF. The CDR3 nucleotides are TGCGCCAGCAGCTTGATCGGGGGAGAGACCCAGTACTTC. The rearrangement joins TRBV5-1 to TRBJ2-5; D might be TRBD2 (6 bases). Germline CDR1 is SGHRS and CDR2 is YFSETQ. Trimming removed 1 base at V and 4 bases at J, with 8 bases between. This CDR3 spans 13 amino acids.